The clone carrying this T cell receptor (beta chain) was recorded many times. Its target is not known. These data belong to a study of T cells after yellow fever vaccination. Study-wide results and caveats: Abundant bulk-derived clonotypes could contaminate FACS-sorted repertoires.

Trimming pared 6 bases from V and 3 bases from J, leaving 12 bases between. The CDR3 runs to 14 residues. TCRdb recomputed calls from the 5' RACE reads with MiXCR, one row per CDR3 protein. The table has about 260,000 distinct CDR3 sequences, roughly 3.7% seen once; the top ten hold around a fifth. The chain carries TRBV12-3 or TRBV12-4 and TRBJ2-1; tentative D call: TRBD2 (6 bases). Material: PBMCs, obtained 15 days after the yellow fever booster vaccination. The receptor's source is a man in his late teens or twenties who received the YFV17D yellow fever vaccine. The CDR3 region has the DNA TGTGCCAGCAGCCCGGATAGCGGCTACAATGAGCAGTTCTTC. Protein: CASSPDSGYNEQFF.